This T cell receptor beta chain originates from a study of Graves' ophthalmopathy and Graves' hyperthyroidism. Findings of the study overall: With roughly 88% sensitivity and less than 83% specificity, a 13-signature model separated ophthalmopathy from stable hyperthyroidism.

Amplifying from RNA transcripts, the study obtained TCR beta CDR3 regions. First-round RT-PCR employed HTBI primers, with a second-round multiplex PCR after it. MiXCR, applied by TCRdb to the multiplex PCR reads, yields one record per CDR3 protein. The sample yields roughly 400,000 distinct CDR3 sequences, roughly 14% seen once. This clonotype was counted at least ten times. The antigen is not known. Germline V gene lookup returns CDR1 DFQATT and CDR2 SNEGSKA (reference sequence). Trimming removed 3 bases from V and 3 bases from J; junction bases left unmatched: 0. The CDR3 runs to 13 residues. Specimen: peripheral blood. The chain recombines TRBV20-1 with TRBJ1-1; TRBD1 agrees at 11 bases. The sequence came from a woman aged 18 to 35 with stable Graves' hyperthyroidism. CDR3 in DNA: TGCAGTGCTAGGGACAGGGGGCACACTGAAGCTTTCTTT. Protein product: CSARDRGHTEAFF.